This T cell receptor beta chain was obtained from a study of T-cell memory formation after mild COVID-19. Study in general: Each donor largely had its own TCR clusters. Findings and limits, study-wide: Pre-infection memory carried some responding clones, suggesting that cross-reactive memory joined. Contracting clones from day 15 to 85 had balanced CD4/CD8; later expanders favoured CD4+.

5'RACE with constant-segment primers built TCRalpha and TCRbeta cDNA libraries with UMIs. TCRdb re-called the 5' RACE reads through MiXCR, storing one row per CDR3 protein. This sample has 300,000 to 350,000 distinct CDR3 sequences; about 13% occur once, and the top ten carry roughly a fifth. The V and J ends lost 0 bases and 6 bases respectively, with 12 bases between them. Per the germline V gene, CDR1 is LNHNV and CDR2 is YYDKDF (reference sequence). This CDR3 is built from 15 residues. There are a few counts of this clonotype. Its antigen remains unidentified. Sequencing was carried out using PBMCs or a T cell subset sorted from them (not recorded which). The chain uses TRBV15 and TRBJ2-1, with D perhaps TRBD2 (7 bases). This TCR came from a man aged 18 to 35 who had mild COVID-19 (a few samples of this study predate the infection). Cell type and time point are not known. CDR3 in amino acids: CATSRDLGGGNEQFF. The CDR3 DNA reads as TGTGCCACCAGCAGAGATTTGGGAGGGGGCAATGAGCAGTTCTTC.